These T cell receptor beta chains were read from a single sample in a study of blood T cell repertoires in COVID-19. The method was immunoSEQ multiplex PCR; TCRdb's version includes in-frame clones alone and lacks a portion of them. Of about 54,000 clones listed, about four fifths are singletons. The sequencing sample was made of peripheral blood. The source is a woman aged 55-70 years with acute or convalescent COVID-19. CDR3s include the opening cysteine and the closing phenylalanine or tryptophan. The order of the fields is V gene, J gene, clone size, D gene, CDR3 DNA, CDR3 protein. The D gene is left open where the match is weak. Clone size, where shown, is once, few, many, or a class for clones that have expanded.

>TRBV5-8|TRBJ1-1|-|TRBD1
TGTGCCAGCAGCGACGAGACAGGGATTATGAACACTGAAGCTTTCTTT
CASSDETGIMNTEAFF
>TRBV7-6|TRBJ1-4|-|-
TGTGCCAGCAGCCAAGGGGTTCGGGACAATGCTGAAAAACTGTTTTTT
CASSQGVRDNAEKLFF
>TRBV19|TRBJ2-5|-|TRBD2
TGTGCCAGTAGTGCCGCGGGAGCCGGGGAGACCCAGTACTTC
CASSAAGAGETQYF
>TRBV19|TRBJ1-1|-|-
TGTGCCAGTACCCATCAGGGAAGGGAAACTGAAGCTTTCTTT
CASTHQGRETEAFF
>TRBV18|TRBJ2-6|-|-
TGTGCCAGCTCACCGAGGGCGGCTGGGGCCAACGTCCTGACTTTC
CASSPRAAGANVLTF
>TRBV9|TRBJ2-2|-|-
TGTGCCAGCAGCGTAGACAGGGCTGCTTCCGGGGAGCTGTTTTTT
CASSVDRAASGELFF
>TRBV5-1|TRBJ2-2|once|-
TGCGCCAGCAGCTTGAGGGAGGCCACCGGGGAGCTGTTTTTT
CASSLREATGELFF
>TRBV20-1|TRBJ1-2|-|-
TGCAGTGCTAGCCCAGGCTATGGCTACACCTTC
CSASPGYGYTF
>TRBV7-7|TRBJ2-5|-|TRBD1
TGTGCTAGCAGCCAAGAGCCCCCCGGGACAGGGGAGACCCAGTACTTC
CASSQEPPGTGETQYF
>TRBV18|TRBJ2-7|once|-
TGTGCCAGCTCACCACTCGGCTACGAGCAGTACTTC
CASSPLGYEQYF
>TRBV4-1|TRBJ1-2|-|-
TGCGCCAGCAGCCAAGACCGGGAAACAAGGGGCTACACCTTC
CASSQDRETRGYTF
>TRBV12-3/TRBV12-4|TRBJ1-2|few|-
TGTGCCAGCAGTTTAGGGGGGGGAGGCTACACCTTC
CASSLGGGGYTF
>TRBV11-2|TRBJ2-1|once|-
TGTGCCAGCAGCTTAGTTAGAGTTACTCCTGAGCAGTTCTTC
CASSLVRVTPEQFF
>TRBV7-6|TRBJ2-1|-|TRBD2
TGTGCCAGCAGCTCTGGAGGGGAACTAGCGGGAGTTTTTCAAAGGGTCTTC
CASSSGGELAGVFQRVF
>TRBV12-5|TRBJ2-2|-|TRBD2
TGTGCTAGTGGTGGGAGGGTGTTCACCGGGGAGCTGTTTTTT
CASGGRVFTGELFF
>TRBV24-1|TRBJ1-6|-|-
TGTGCCACCAGTGGGGGGCAGGGAAATTCACCCCTCCACTTT
CATSGGQGNSPLHF
>TRBV30|TRBJ1-1|-|-
TGTGCCTGGAGCAAAAATAAGGGGTACACTGAAGCTTTCTTT
CAWSKNKGYTEAFF
>TRBV11-2|TRBJ2-5|-|TRBD1
TGTGCCAGCAGCTTAATGGGACAGGGTATTGGAGAGACCCAGTACTTC
CASSLMGQGIGETQYF
>TRBV10-3|TRBJ2-1|-|TRBD2
TGTGCCATCAGTGGAATGCTAGCGGGGGGAAACAATGAGCAGTTCTTC
CAISGMLAGGNNEQFF
>TRBV5-1|TRBJ2-5|-|-
TGCGCCAGCAGCTTGACCAATTCGGGGGAGACCCAGTACTTC
CASSLTNSGETQYF
>TRBV9|TRBJ1-5|-|-
TGTGCCAGCAGCGTAGAAACTGGGGGGTATCAGCCCCAGCATTTT
CASSVETGGYQPQHF
>TRBV29-1|TRBJ1-1|-|TRBD1
TGCAGCGTAGCTACTCCTGGGACAGCCCTGAACACTGAAGCTTTCTTT
CSVATPGTALNTEAFF
>TRBV18|TRBJ1-1|-|-
TGTGCCAGCTCACCACCTGACATAATTGCCTCTGAAGCTTTCTTT
CASSPPDIIASEAFF